One and the same sample provided the 5 T cell receptor beta chains below, sequenced in a study of T cell responses to AZD1222 COVID-19 vaccine. The data were produced by immunoSEQ multiplex PCR, yet TCRdb's version contains in-frame clones alone and is incomplete. There are about 130,000 clones in the sample; 85% to 95% occur only once, and approximately 6.5% lies in the top ten. Material: peripheral blood, obtained 28 days after the second AZD1222 dose. The receptors were sampled from an adult who received the AZD1222 COVID-19 vaccine.

Here the CDR3 DNA reads TGTGCCAGCAGCGTCCGCCCAGGACAGGGACGAAGGACCGGGGAGCTGTTTTTT. Amino acid sequence: CASSVRPGQGRRTGELFF. This chain joins TRBV9 and TRBJ2-2; 8 nucleotides align to TRBD1. V was clipped by 2 bases and J by 5 bases; unmatched bases: 14. The CDR3 is made up of 18 amino acids. Germline assignment: CDR1 SGDLS and CDR2 YYNGEE.

The chain has TRBV19 and TRBJ1-5; 7 positions agree with TRBD1. The CDR3 covers 14 residues. Germline CDR1 reads LNHDA; CDR2 reads SQIVND (reference sequence). V trimming: 9 bases; J trimming: 4 bases; junction bases outside the gene matches: 9. As DNA, the CDR3 is TGTGCCAGCCTCGGGACAGCTTTTAATCAGCCCCAGCATTTT. Its translation is CASLGTAFNQPQHF.

Concerning this clone itself: One end of the junction does not line up with germline, which may come from a read error. The V and J genes are TRBV9 and TRBJ1-2; TRBD1 is a possible D gene (5 bases). From germline, CDR1 is SGDLS and CDR2 YYNGEE. This CDR3 has 9 residues. The CDR3 DNA reads TGCGATGGGGGGTATGGCTACACCTTC. Its translation: CDGGYGYTF.

V usage is TRBV2 and J usage is TRBJ1-2; 9 bases map to TRBD1. V shed 4 bases and J 4 bases; nucleotides not matched to a gene: 4. This CDR3 comprises 14 residues. CDR1 is SNHLY and CDR2 is FYNNEI in the germline V gene. The CDR3 spells CASSASDRGYGYTF. CDR3 coding DNA: TGTGCCAGCAGTGCTTCGGACAGGGGCTATGGCTACACCTTC. Supplemented by reference TRBV2 and TRBJ1-2, the full variable domain reads EPEVTQTPSHQVTQMGQEVILRCVPISNHLYFYWYRQILGQKVEFLVSFYNNEISEKSEIFDDQFSVERPDGSNFTLKIRSTKLEDSAMYFCASSASDRGYGYTFGSGTRLTVV.

J is TRBJ1-1 and V is TRBV18; D is ambiguous. Germline values: CDR1 KGHSH, CDR2 LQKENI. Trimming took 3 bases from V and 8 from J, leaving 13 bases between them. This CDR3 region has 13 residues. The CDR3 region is CASSPRAGLEAFF. The CDR3 DNA reads as TGTGCCAGCTCACCGAGGGCAGGCCTAGAAGCTTTCTTT. The variable domain in full, with the rest retrieved from reference TRBV18 and TRBJ1-1, is NAGVMQNPRHLVRRRGQEARLRCSPMKGHSHVYWYRQLPEEGLKFMVYLQKENIIDESGMPKERFSAEFPKEGPSILRIQQVVRGDSAAYFCASSPRAGLEAFFGQGTRLTVV.